This T cell receptor (beta chain) stems from a study of patients and donors after allogeneic stem cell transplantation. Each CDR3 protein gets one entry after TCRdb re-called the RT-PCR reads with MiXCR. The sample holds 80,000 to 90,000 distinct CDR3 sequences; about 48% are singletons and the top ten take around 60%. This clonotype is a singleton in its sample. The CDR3 covers 15 residues. The V and J ends lost 5 bases and 5 bases respectively, with 16 bases between them. The germline gives CDR1 SEHNR, CDR2 FQNEAQ (reference sequence). Sequencing used blood, either unsorted or a sorted T cell fraction (not recorded which). The chain couples TRBV7-9 to TRBJ2-1; D not resolved. The clonotype was recovered from a human donor who was either an allogeneic HSCT recipient or a stem cell or donor lymphocyte infusion donor (not recorded which). It is not recorded whose cells these are; they may come from a transplant donor. The CDR3, as DNA: TGTGCCAGCAGCAACCGTCGTGGCCCGGACAATGAGCAGTTCTTC. Translated: CASSNRRGPDNEQFF.